Included here is one T cell receptor beta chain sequence, with context. Its antigen remains unidentified. The data derive from a study of Ad26.COV2.S vaccination and SARS-CoV-2 variants. As for the study in general: Recipients of Ad26.COV2.S got it intramuscularly, once or twice 56 days apart. The study's findings and limits: Spike-specific TCR breadth in vaccine recipients exceeded that seen in placebo recipients. Breadth and depth estimates from TCRs may understate total T cell responses.

Only in-frame clones appear in the TCRdb table, and some are missing; sequencing was by immunoSEQ multiplex PCR. The repertoire includes about 350,000 clones, approximately 84% of them detected once, and 3% to 4% sits in the top ten. Germline CDR1 reads ENHRY; CDR2 reads SYGVKD. Trimming took 6 bases from V and 1 from J, leaving 15 bases between them. This CDR3 has 15 amino acids. As to treatment: about 20 received Ad26.COV2.S at low or high dose, single or two shots; 5 received placebo; per-sample allocation not given. Specimen acquisition occurred on day 63 following the initial vaccine or placebo injection.

The sequence derives from a person between 18 and 60 years old who received the Ad26.COV2.S COVID-19 vaccine or a placebo. Sequencing used peripheral blood, obtained in a trial of Ad26.COV2.S vaccine versus placebo. The chain links TRBV10-3 to TRBJ1-1, with D possibly matching TRBD1 (5 bases). CDR3 loop: CAIRTDGVENTEAFF. CDR3 DNA: TGTGCCATCAGGACAGATGGAGTTGAGAACACTGAAGCTTTCTTT.